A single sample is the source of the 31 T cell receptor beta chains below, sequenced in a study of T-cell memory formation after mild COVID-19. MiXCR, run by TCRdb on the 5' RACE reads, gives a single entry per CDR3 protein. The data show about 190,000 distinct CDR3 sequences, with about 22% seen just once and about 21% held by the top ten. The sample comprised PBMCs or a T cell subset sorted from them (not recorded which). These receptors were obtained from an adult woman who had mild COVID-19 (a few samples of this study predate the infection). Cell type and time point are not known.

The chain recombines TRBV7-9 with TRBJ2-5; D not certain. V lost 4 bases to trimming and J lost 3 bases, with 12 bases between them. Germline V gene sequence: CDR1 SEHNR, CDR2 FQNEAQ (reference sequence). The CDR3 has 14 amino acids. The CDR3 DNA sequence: TGTGCCAGCAGCTCACCCTGGGGTGAAGAGACCCAGTACTTC. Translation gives CASSSPWGEETQYF. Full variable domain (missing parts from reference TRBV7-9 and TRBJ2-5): DTGVSQNPRHKITKRGQNVTFRCDPISEHNRLYWYRQTLGQGPEFLTYFQNEAQLEKSRLLSDRFSAERPKGSFSTLEIQRTEQGDSAMYLCASSSPWGEETQYFGPGTRLLVL.

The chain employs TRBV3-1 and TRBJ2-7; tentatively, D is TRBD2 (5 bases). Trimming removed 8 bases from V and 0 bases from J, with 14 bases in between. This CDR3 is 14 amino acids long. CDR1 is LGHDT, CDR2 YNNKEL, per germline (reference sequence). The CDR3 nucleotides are TGTGCCAGCTCCCAGAGCGGAGCCTCCTACGAGCAGTACTTC. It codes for CASSQSGASYEQYF.

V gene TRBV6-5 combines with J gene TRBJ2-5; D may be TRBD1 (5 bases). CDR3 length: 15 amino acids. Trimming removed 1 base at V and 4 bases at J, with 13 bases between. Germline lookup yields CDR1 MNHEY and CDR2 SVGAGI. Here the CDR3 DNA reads TGTGCCAGCAGTTACTGCAGGGTTTGGAGAGAGACCCAGTACTTC. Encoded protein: CASSYCRVWRETQYF.

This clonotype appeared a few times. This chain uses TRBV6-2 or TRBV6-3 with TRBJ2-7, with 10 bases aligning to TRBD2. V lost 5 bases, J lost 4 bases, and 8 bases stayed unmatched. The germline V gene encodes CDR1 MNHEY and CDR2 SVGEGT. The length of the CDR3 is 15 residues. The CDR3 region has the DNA TGTGCCAGCAGTGATCCACTAGCGGGATCTTACGAGCAGTACTTC. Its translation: CASSDPLAGSYEQYF.

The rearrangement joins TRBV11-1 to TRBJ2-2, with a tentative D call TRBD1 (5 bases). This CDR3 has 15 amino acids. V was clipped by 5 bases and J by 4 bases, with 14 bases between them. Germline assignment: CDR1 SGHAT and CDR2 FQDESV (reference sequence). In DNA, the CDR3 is TGTGCCAGCAGCCAGCAGGGCGCTCGCACCGGGGAGCTGTTTTTT. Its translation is CASSQQGARTGELFF.

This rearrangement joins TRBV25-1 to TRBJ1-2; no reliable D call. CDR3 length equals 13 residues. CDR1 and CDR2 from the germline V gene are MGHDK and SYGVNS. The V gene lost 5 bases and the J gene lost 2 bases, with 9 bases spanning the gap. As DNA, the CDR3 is TGTGCCAGCAGTCCAAGCAGGAACTATGGCTACACCTTC. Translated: CASSPSRNYGYTF.

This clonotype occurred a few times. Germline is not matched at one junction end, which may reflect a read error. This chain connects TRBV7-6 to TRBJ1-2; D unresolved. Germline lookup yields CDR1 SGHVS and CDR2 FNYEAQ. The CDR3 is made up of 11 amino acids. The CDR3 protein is CASSSHGPFSF. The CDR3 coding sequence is TGTGCCAGCAGCTCCCATGGACCCTTCTCCTTC.

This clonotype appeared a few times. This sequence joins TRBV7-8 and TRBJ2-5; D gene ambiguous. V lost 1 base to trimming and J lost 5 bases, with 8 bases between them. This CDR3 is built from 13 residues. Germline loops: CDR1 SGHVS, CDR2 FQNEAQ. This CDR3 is CASSLETWETQYF. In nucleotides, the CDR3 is TGTGCCAGCAGCTTAGAAACCTGGGAGACCCAGTACTTC.

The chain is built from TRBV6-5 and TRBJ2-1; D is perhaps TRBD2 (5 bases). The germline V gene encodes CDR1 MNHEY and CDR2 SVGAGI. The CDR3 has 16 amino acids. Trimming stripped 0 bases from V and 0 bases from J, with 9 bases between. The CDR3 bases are TGTGCCAGCAGTTACTCGGCGGGTAGCTCCTACAATGAGCAGTTCTTC. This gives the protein CASSYSAGSSYNEQFF.

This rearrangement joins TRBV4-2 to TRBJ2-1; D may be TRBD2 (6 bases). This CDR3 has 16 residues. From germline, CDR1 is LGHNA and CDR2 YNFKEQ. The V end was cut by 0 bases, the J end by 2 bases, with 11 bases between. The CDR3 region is CASSQDAGSPYNEQFF. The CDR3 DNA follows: TGTGCCAGCAGCCAAGACGCGGGAAGTCCCTACAATGAGCAGTTCTTC.

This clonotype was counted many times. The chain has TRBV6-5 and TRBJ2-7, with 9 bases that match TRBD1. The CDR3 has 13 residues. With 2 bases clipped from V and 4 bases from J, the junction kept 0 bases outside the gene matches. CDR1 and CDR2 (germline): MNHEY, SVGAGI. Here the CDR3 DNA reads TGTGCCAGCAGTTACGACAGGGGGTACGAGCAGTACTTC. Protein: CASSYDRGYEQYF.

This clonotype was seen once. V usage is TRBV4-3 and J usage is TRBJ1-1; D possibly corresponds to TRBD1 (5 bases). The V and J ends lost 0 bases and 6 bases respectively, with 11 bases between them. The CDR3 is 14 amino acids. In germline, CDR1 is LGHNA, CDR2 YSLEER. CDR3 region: CASSQDMGRAEAFF. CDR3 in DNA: TGCGCCAGCAGCCAAGATATGGGACGAGCTGAAGCTTTCTTT.

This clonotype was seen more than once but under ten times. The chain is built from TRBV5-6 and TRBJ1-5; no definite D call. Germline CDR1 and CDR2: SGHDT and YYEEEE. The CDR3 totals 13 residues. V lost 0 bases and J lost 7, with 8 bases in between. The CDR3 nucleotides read TGTGCCAGCAGCTTGGGGCAGACCCAGCCCCAGCATTTT. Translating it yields CASSLGQTQPQHF.

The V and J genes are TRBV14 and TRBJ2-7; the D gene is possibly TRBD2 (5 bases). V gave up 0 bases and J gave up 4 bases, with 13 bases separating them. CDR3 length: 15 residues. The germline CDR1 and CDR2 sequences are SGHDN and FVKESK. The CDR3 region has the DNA TGTGCCAGCAGCCAAGATCCGAATACGGGGTACGAGCAGTACTTC. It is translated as CASSQDPNTGYEQYF. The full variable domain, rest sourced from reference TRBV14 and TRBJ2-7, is EAGVTQFPSHSVIEKGQTVTLRCDPISGHDNLYWYRRVMGKEIKFLLHFVKESKQDESGMPNNRFLAERTGGTYSTLKVQPAELEDSGVYFCASSQDPNTGYEQYFGPGTRLTVT.

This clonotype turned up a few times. The CDR3 DNA follows: TGTGCCAGCAGTTTCGTCATTTTGGGGGCTAACACCGGGGAGCTGTTTTTT. Translation gives CASSFVILGANTGELFF. This rearrangement joins TRBV12-3 or TRBV12-4 to TRBJ2-2; TRBD1 is a possible D gene (6 bases). The CDR3 length is 17 residues. The V end lost 3 bases, the J end lost 2 bases, and 16 bases lay between the germline ends.

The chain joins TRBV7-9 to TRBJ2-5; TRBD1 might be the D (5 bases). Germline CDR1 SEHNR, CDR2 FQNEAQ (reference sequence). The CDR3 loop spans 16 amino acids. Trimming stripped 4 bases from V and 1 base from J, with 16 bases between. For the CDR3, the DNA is TGTGCCAGCAGCTCCCCTGTTAGGGGCGGCCAAGAGACCCAGTACTTC. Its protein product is CASSSPVRGGQETQYF.

CDR3 nucleotides: TGTGCCAGCAGCTTAGAGGGGTCCTCCTTCGTCCTGACTTTC. Translation gives CASSLEGSSFVLTF. This chain joins TRBV7-6 and TRBJ2-6; tentatively, D is TRBD1 (5 bases). This CDR3 contains 14 residues. Per the germline V gene, CDR1 is SGHVS and CDR2 is FNYEAQ. V was trimmed by 1 base and J by 12 bases, leaving 13 bases between them.

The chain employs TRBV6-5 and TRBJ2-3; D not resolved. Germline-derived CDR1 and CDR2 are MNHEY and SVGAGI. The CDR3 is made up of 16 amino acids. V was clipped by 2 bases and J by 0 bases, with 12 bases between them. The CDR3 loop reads CASSYVPDWSTDTQYF. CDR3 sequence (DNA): TGTGCCAGCAGTTACGTTCCAGACTGGAGCACAGATACGCAGTATTTT.

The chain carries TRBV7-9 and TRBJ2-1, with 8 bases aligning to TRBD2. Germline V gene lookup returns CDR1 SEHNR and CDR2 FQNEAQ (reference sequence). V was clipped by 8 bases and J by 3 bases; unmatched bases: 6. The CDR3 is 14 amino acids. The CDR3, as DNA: TGTGCCAGCCGAACTAGCGGAGTCTACAATGAGCAGTTCTTC. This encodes CASRTSGVYNEQFF.

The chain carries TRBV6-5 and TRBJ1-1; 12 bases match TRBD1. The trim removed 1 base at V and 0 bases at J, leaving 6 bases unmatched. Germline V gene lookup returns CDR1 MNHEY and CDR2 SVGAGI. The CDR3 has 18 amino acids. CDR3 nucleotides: TGTGCCAGCAGTTACTATGGGACAGGGGGCTGGATGAACACTGAAGCTTTCTTT. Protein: CASSYYGTGGWMNTEAFF.

The chain's CDR3 is CASSVGGAGTEAFF. As DNA, the CDR3 is TGTGCCAGCAGCGTAGGAGGGGCCGGCACTGAAGCTTTCTTT. The chain employs TRBV9 and TRBJ1-1, with D perhaps TRBD1 (5 bases). The germline gives CDR1 SGDLS, CDR2 YYNGEE. Trimming pared 0 bases from V and 4 bases from J, leaving 10 bases between. There are 14 residues in the CDR3.

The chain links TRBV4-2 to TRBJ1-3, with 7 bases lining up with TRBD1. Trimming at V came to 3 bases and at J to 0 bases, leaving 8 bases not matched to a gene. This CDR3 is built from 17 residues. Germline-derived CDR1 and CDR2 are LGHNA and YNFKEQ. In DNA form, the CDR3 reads TGTGCCAGCAGCCAGCCCCCGGGACAGAGCTCTGGAAACACCATATATTTT. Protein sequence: CASSQPPGQSSGNTIYF.

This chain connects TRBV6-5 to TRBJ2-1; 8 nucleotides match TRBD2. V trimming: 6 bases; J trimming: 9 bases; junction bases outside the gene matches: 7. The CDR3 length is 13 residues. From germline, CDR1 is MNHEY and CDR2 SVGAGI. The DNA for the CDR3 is TGTGCCAGCAGCTCCGGGACTAGTACTGAGCAGTTCTTC. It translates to CASSSGTSTEQFF.

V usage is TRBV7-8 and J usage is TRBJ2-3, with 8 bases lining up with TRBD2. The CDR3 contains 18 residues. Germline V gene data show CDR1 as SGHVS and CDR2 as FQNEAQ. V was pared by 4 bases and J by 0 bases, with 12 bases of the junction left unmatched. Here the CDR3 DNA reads TGTGCCAGCAGCTCAGACATACTAGCGGAGAGTAGCACAGATACGCAGTATTTT. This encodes CASSSDILAESSTDTQYF.

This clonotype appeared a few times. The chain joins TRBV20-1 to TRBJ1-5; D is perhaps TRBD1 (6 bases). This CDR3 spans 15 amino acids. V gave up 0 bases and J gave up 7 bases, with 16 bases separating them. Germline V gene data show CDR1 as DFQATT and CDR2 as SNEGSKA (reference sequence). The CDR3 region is CSARDPRGRYQPQHF. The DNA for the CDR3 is TGCAGTGCTAGAGATCCCAGGGGCCGCTACCAGCCCCAGCATTTT.

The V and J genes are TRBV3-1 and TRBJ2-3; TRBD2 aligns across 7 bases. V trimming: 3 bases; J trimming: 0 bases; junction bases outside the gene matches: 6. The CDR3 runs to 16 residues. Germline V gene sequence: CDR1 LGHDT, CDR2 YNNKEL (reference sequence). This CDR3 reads CASSQRPLASTDTQYF. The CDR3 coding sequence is TGTGCCAGCAGCCAGAGGCCACTAGCGAGCACAGATACGCAGTATTTT.

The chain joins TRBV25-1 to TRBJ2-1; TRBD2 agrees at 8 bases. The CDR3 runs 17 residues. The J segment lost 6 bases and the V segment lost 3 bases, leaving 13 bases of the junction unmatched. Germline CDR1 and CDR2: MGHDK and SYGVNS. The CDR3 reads CASSDSFSGSLGNEQFF. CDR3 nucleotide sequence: TGTGCCAGCAGTGATAGTTTCAGCGGGAGTTTAGGCAATGAGCAGTTCTTC.

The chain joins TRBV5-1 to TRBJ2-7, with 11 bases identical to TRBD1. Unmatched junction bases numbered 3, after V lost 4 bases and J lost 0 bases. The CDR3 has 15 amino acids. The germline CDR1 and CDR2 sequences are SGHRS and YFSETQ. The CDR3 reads CASSAGQGDSYEQYF. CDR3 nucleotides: TGCGCCAGCAGCGCGGGACAGGGGGACTCCTACGAGCAGTACTTC.

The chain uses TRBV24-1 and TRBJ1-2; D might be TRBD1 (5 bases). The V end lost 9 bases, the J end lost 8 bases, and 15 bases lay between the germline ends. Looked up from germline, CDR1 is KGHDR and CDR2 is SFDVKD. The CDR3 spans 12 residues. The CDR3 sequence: CATRGTSQGYTF. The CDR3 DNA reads TGTGCCACCCGGGGGACTTCCCAGGGCTACACCTTC.

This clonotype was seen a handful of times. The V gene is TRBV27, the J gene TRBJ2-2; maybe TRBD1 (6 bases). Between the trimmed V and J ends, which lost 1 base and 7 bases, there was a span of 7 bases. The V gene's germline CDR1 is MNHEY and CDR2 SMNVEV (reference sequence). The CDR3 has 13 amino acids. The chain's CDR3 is CASSLWGRGELFF. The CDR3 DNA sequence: TGTGCCAGCAGTTTATGGGGGCGCGGGGAGCTGTTTTTT.

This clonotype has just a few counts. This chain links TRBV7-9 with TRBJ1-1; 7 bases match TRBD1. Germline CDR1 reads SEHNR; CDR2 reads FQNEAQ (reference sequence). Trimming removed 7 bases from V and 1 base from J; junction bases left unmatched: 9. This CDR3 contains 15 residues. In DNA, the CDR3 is TGTGCCAGCACCCATTTAGGGACAGCGAACACTGAAGCTTTCTTT. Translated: CASTHLGTANTEAFF.